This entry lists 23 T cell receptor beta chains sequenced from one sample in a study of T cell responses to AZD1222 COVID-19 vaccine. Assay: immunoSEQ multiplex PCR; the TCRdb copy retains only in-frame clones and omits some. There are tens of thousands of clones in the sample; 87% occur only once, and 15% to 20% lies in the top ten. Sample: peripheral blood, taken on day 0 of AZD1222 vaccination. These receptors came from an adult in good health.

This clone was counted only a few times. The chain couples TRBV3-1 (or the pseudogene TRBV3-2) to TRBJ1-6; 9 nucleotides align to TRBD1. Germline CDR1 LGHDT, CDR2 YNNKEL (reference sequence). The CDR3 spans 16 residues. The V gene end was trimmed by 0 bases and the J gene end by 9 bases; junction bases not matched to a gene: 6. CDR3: CASSQETGTGSSPLHF. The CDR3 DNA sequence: TGTGCCAGCAGCCAAGAAACCGGGACAGGGTCTTCACCCCTCCACTTT.

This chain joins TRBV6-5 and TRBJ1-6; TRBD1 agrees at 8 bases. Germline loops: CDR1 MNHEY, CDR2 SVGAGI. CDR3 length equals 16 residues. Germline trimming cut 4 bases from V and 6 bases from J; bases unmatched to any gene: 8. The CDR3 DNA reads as TGTGCCAGCAGTTCCGCCGGGGGACAGGCTAATTCACCCCTCCACTTT. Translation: CASSSAGGQANSPLHF.

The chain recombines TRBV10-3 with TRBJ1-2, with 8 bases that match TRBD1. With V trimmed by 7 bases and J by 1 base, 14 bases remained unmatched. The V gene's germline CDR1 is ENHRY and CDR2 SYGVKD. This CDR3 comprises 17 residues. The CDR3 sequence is CAITPDRALSFNYGYTF. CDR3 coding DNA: TGTGCCATCACCCCGGACAGGGCCCTCTCCTTTAACTATGGCTACACCTTC.

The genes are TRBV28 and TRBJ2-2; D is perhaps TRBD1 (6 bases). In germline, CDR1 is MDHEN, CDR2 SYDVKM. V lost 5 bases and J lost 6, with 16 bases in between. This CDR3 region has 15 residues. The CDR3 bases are TGTGCCAGCAGTCTCCGACAGGACACTGCCGGGGAGCTGTTTTTT. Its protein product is CASSLRQDTAGELFF.

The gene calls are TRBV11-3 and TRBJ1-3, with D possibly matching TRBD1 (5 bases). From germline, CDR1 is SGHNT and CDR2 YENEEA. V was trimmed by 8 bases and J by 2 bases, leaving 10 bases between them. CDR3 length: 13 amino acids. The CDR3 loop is CASGGGPGNTIYF. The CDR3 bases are TGTGCCAGCGGCGGGGGACCTGGAAACACCATATATTTT.

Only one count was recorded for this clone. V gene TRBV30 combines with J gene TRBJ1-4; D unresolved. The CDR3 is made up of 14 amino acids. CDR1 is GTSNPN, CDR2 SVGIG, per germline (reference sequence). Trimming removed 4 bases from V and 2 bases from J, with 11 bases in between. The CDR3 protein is CAWKSGVTNEKLFF. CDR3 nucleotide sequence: TGTGCCTGGAAGTCTGGGGTTACTAATGAAAAACTGTTTTTT.

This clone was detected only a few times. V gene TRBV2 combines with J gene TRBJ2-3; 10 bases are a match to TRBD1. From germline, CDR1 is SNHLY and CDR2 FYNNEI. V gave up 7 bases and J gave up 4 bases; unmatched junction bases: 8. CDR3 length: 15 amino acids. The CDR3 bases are TGTGCCAGCACCTTGACAGGGGGCTTACCAGATACGCAGTATTTT. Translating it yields CASTLTGGLPDTQYF.

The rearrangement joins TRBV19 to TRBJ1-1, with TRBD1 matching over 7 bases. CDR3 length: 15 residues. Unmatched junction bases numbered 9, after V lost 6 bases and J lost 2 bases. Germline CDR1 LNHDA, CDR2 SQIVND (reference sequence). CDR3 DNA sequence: TGTGCCAGTAGCCTTGAGGGGACAGCTAACACTGAAGCTTTCTTT. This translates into CASSLEGTANTEAFF.

The CDR3 region is CASRFRSNTEAFF. CDR3 in DNA: TGTGCCAGTAGGTTTCGATCGAACACTGAAGCTTTCTTT. The chain carries TRBV19 and TRBJ1-1, with D uncertain. Germline CDR1 LNHDA, CDR2 SQIVND (reference sequence). V dropped 6 bases and J dropped 1 base, with 9 bases sitting between them. The CDR3 runs to 13 residues.

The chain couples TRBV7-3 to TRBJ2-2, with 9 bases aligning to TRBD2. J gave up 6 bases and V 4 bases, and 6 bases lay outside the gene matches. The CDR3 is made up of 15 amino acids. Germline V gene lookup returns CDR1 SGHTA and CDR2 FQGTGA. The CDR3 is CASSSAGTSSGELFF. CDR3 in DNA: TGTGCCAGCAGCTCGGCCGGGACTAGCTCCGGGGAGCTGTTTTTT.

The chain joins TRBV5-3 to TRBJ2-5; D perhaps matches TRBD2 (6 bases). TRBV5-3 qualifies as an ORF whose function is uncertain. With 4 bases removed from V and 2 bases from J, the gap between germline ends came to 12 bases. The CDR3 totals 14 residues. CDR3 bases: TGTGCCAGAAGCGTGGGCCGGGGGCAAGAGACCCAGTACTTC. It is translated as CARSVGRGQETQYF.

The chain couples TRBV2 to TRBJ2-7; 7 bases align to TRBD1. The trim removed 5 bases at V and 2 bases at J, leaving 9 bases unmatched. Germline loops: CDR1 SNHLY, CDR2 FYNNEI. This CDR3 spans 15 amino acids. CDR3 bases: TGTGCCAGCAGTTCCGGGACAGACCTGACCTACGAGCAGTACTTC. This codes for CASSSGTDLTYEQYF.

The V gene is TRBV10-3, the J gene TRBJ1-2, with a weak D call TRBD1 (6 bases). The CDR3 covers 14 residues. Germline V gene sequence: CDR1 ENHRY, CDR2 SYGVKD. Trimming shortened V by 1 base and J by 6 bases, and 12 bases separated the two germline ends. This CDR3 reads CAISELPGEDGYTF. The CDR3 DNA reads TGTGCCATCAGTGAGTTGCCAGGGGAGGATGGCTACACCTTC.

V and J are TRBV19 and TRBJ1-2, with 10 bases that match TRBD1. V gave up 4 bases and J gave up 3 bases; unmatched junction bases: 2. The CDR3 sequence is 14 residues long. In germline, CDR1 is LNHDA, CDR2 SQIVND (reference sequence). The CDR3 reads CASSRDRGYYGYTF. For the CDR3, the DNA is TGTGCCAGTAGTAGGGACAGGGGATACTATGGCTACACCTTC.

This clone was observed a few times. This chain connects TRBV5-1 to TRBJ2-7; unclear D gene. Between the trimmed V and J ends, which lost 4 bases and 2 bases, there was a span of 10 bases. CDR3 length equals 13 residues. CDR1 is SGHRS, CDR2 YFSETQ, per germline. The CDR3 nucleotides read TGCGCCAGCAGCCGCCTAGAAGCCTACGAGCAGTACTTC. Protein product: CASSRLEAYEQYF. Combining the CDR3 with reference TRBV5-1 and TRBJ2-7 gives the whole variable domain KAGVTQTPRYLIKTRGQQVTLSCSPISGHRSVSWYQQTPGQGLQFLFEYFSETQRNKGNFPGRFSGRQFSNSRSEMNVSTLELGDSALYLCASSRLEAYEQYFGPGTRLTVT.

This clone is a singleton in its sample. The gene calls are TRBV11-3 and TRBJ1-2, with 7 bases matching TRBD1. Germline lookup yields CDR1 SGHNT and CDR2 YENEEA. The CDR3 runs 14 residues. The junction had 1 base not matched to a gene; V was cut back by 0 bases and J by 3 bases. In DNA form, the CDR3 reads TGTGCCAGCAGCTTAGATGGGACAGACTATGGCTACACCTTC. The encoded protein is CASSLDGTDYGYTF.

The CDR3 is CASSIQRAGKNGYTF. The CDR3 bases are TGTGCCAGCAGCATCCAACGAGCAGGGAAGAATGGCTACACCTTC. J is TRBJ1-2 and V is TRBV4-2; weak D call: TRBD1 (5 bases). Trimming stripped 5 bases from V and 6 bases from J, with 19 bases between. CDR1 is LGHNA and CDR2 is YNFKEQ in the germline V gene. The CDR3 contains 15 residues.

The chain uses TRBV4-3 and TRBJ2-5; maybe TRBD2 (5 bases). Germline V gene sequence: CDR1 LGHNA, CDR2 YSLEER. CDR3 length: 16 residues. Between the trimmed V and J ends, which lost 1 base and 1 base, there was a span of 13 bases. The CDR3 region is CASSQGPGEGQETQYF. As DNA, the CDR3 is TGCGCCAGCAGCCAAGGGCCCGGGGAAGGCCAAGAGACCCAGTACTTC.

The CDR3 protein is CASSLWLFGSGANVLTF. The CDR3 nucleotides are TGTGCCAGCAGCTTGTGGCTATTCGGTTCTGGGGCCAACGTCCTGACTTTC. V is TRBV5-6 and J is TRBJ2-6; D unclear. V was pared by 1 base and J by 1 base, with 12 bases between. From germline, CDR1 is SGHDT and CDR2 YYEEEE. The CDR3 extends over 17 amino acids.

The CDR3 is CASSLRDRVYEQYF. The CDR3 DNA is TGTGCCAGCAGCCTGAGGGACCGAGTCTACGAGCAGTACTTC. V usage is TRBV7-2 and J usage is TRBJ2-7; TRBD1 or TRBD2 may be the D gene (5 bases each). CDR1 is SGHTA, CDR2 FQGNSA, per germline. The CDR3 totals 14 residues. V lost 5 bases, J lost 3 bases, and 14 bases lay in between.

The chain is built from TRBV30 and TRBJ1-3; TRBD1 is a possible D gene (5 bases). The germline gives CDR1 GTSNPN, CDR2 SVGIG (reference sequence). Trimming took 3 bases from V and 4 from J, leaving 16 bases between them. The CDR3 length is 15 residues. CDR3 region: CAWSTGTAAGNTIYF. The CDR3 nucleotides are TGTGCCTGGAGCACCGGGACGGCTGCCGGAAACACCATATATTTT.

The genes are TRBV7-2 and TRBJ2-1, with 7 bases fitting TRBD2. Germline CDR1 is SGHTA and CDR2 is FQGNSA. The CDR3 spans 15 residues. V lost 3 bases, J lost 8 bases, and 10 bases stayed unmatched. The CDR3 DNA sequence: TGTGCCAGCAGCTTTTTGGGCGGGAGTAGGGATGAGCAGTTCTTC. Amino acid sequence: CASSFLGGSRDEQFF.

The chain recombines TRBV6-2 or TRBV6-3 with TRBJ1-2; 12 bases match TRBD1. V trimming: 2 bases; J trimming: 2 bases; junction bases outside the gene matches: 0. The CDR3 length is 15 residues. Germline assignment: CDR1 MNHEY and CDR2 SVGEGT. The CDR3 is CASSYGTGGNYGYTF. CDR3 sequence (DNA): TGTGCCAGCAGTTACGGGACAGGGGGCAACTATGGCTACACCTTC.